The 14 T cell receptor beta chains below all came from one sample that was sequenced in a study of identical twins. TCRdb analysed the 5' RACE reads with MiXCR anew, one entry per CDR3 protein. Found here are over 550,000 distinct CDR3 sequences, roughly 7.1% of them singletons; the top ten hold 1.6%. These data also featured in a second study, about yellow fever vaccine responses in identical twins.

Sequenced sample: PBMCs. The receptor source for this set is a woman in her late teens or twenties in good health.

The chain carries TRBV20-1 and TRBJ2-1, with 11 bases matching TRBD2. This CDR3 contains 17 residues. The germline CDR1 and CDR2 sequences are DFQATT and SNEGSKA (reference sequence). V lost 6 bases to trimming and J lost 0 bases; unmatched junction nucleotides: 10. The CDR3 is CSAKGLAEKSSYNEQFF. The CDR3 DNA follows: TGCAGTGCCAAGGGACTAGCGGAAAAGAGCTCCTACAATGAGCAGTTCTTC.

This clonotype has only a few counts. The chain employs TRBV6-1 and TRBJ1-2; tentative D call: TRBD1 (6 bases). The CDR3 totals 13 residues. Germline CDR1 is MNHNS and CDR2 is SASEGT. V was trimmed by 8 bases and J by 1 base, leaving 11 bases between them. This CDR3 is CASRARGNYGYTF. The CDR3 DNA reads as TGTGCCAGCCGTGCCAGGGGTAACTATGGCTACACCTTC.

The CDR3: CASSLYPPGPGWPYGYTF. In DNA form, the CDR3 reads TGTGCCAGCAGCTTGTACCCACCGGGACCCGGGTGGCCCTATGGCTACACCTTC. The rearrangement links TRBV7-8 to TRBJ1-2, with TRBD1 as a possible D gene (5 bases). The CDR3 length is 18 residues. V lost 3 bases and J lost 4, with 24 bases in between. Per germline, CDR1 SGHVS and CDR2 FQNEAQ.

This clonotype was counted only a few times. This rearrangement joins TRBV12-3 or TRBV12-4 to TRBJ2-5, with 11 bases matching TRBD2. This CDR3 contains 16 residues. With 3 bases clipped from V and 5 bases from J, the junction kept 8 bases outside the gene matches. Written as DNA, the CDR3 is TGTGCCAGCAGTTTGAGGCTAGCGGGAGGTTGGGAGACCCAGTACTTC. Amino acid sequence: CASSLRLAGGWETQYF.

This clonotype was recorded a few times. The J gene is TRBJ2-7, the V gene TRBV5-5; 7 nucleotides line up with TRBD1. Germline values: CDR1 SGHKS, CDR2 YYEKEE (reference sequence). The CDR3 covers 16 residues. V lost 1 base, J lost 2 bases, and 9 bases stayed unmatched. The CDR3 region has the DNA TGTGCCAGCAGCTTGTCCCCCGACAGGGAGACCTACGAGCAGTACTTC. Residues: CASSLSPDRETYEQYF.

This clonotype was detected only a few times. CDR3 protein: CASSPQEVKEAFF. CDR3 sequence (DNA): TGTGCCAGCTCACCACAGGAGGTCAAGGAAGCTTTCTTT. The chain recombines TRBV18 with TRBJ1-1, with no clear D. V lost 1 base and J lost 8, with 11 bases in between. Germline CDR1 and CDR2: KGHSH and LQKENI. The CDR3 runs 13 residues.

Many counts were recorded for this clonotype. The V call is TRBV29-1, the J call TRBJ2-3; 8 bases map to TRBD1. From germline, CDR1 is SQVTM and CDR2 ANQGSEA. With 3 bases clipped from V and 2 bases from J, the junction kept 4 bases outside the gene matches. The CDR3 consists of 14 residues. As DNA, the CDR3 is TGCAGCGTTGAGGGGGACAGGCCCACAGATACGCAGTATTTT. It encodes CSVEGDRPTDTQYF.

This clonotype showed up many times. This CDR3 reads CASGTAYEQYF. CDR3 in DNA: TGTGCCAGCGGGACAGCCTACGAGCAGTACTTC. V is TRBV12-3 or TRBV12-4 and J is TRBJ2-7; the match to TRBD1 covers 7 bases. CDR3 length: 11 residues. V was clipped by 8 bases and J by 2 bases; unmatched bases: 0.

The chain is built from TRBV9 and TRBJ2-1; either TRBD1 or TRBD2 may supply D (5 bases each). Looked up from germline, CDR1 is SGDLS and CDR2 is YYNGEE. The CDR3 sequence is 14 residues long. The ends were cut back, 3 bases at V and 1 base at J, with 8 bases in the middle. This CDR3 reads CASSGDGSYNEQFF. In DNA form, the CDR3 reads TGTGCCAGCAGCGGGGACGGTTCCTACAATGAGCAGTTCTTC.

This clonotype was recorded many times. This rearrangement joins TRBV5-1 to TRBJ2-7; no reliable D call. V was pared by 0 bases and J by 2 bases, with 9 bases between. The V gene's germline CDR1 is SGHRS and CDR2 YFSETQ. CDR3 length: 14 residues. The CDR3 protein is CASSLGPDPYEQYF. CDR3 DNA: TGCGCCAGCAGCTTGGGTCCAGACCCCTACGAGCAGTACTTC.

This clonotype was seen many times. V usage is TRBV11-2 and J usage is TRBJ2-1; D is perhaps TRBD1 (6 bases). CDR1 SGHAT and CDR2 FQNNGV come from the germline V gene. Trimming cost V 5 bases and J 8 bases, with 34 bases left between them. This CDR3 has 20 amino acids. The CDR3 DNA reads TGTGCCAGCAGCCTCCTTCGAGGGGGAACGGCGCAACGATCAAGTCATGAGCAGTTCTTC. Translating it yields CASSLLRGGTAQRSSHEQFF.

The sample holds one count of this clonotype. The CDR3 loop reads CASSSKRDGTSGRAWRPWQFF. The DNA for the CDR3 is TGTGCCAGCAGCTCGAAACGGGACGGGACTAGCGGGAGGGCCTGGCGGCCGTGGCAGTTCTTC. The rearrangement uses TRBV11-2 and TRBJ2-1, with 16 bases that match TRBD2. From germline, CDR1 is SGHAT and CDR2 FQNNGV. The length of the CDR3 is 21 residues. J was trimmed by 12 bases and V by 4 bases; bases with no gene match: 24.

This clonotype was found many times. DNA for the CDR3: TGTGCCAGCAGTTACCTAGGGGGGGCACACCAAGAGACCCAGTACTTC. Translation: CASSYLGGAHQETQYF. The chain combines TRBV6-2 or TRBV6-3 with TRBJ2-5; D possibly corresponds to TRBD2 (7 bases). The CDR3 covers 16 residues. CDR1 is MNHEY and CDR2 is SVGEGT in the germline V gene. The V end was cut by 2 bases, the J end by 0 bases, with 13 bases between.

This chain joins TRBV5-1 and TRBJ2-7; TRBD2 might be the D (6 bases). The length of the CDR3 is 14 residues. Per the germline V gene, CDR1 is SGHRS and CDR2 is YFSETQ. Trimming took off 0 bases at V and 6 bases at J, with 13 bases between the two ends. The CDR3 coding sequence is TGCGCCAGCAGCTTGGCCGGGGGAAATGGCGAGCAGTACGTC. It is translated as CASSLAGGNGEQYV.